This T cell receptor (beta chain) was documented in a study of OX40 agonist ivuxolimab in advanced cancers. At the level of the study: Partial responses, seen in three patients, involved one hepatocellular carcinoma and two cutaneous melanomas.

Clones were sequenced by immunoSEQ multiplex PCR, and TCRdb holds only the in-frame ones, with some missing. The repertoire holds tens of thousands of clones, with more than 80% as singletons. V lost 0 bases and J lost 0, with 7 bases in between. The CDR3 spans 15 residues. Germline V CDR1 and CDR2: SGDLS, YYNGEE. To note about this clone: Its specificity is not known.

At baseline, cycle 4 day 1, and cycle 7 day 1, blood was sampled. General study findings and limits: Clonal expansion was among the lowest in partial responders at 0.1-3.0 mg/kg, especially CD8+. Low levels of normalized T-cell clonal expansion also appeared in some nonresponders.

This material consisted of CD4+ or CD8+ T cells sorted from blood, taken in a trial of the OX40 agonist ivuxolimab. The source of this sequence is an adult with an advanced solid tumor such as melanoma, head and neck, liver or kidney cancer. V and J are TRBV9 and TRBJ2-1, with D unresolved. This CDR3 reads CASSVGVASYNEQFF. The CDR3, as DNA: TGTGCCAGCAGCGTAGGTGTCGCCTCCTACAATGAGCAGTTCTTC.